This T cell receptor (beta chain) was found in a study of OX40 agonist ivuxolimab in advanced cancers. In the study overall: Ivuxolimab was a fully human IgG2 agonistic monoclonal antibody targeting the costimulatory receptor OX40 (CD134). The paper describes the monotherapy dose-escalation part (N of about 57 patients) of the phase I trial of ivuxolimab. Of the approximately 50 dose-escalation patients, hepatocellular carcinoma was present in 19, melanoma in approximately 15, renal cell carcinoma in 9 and head and neck cancer in 9. Partial responses were achieved by three dose-escalation patients, of whom one had hepatocellular carcinoma and two had cutaneous melanoma. Patients were allowed to have had prior anti-PD-1, anti-PD-L1 or anti-CTLA-4 therapy, and 40% to 45% of the dose-escalation patients had previously received checkpoint inhibitors. The dose-escalation cohort was roughly 83% male with a mean age of about 65 years, ranging from about 20 to 85. Peripheral TCRbeta sequencing aimed to test whether ivuxolimab altered TCR sequence diversity and caused clonal T-cell expansion. Intravenous ivuxolimab was administered to patients every 2 weeks at six dose levels: 0.01, 0.1, 0.3, 1.5, 3 and 10 mg/kg. The research as a whole found: After ivuxolimab, CD8+ T cells had more expanded clones than CD4+ T cells on average. In the 0.1-3.0 mg/kg groups, partial responders were among the patients with the lowest normalized peripheral clonal expansion, particularly in CD8+ T cells. At doses of 0.1 to 3.0 mg/kg, clonal expansion of both CD4+ and CD8+ blood T cells was observed from baseline to week 6. Antigen specificity was not determined for the clonally expanded peripheral T cells. Low levels of normalized T-cell clonal expansion were also shown by some nonresponding patients.

This clone was observed a handful of times. It lacks a known antigen. No base qualities exist here, and no much larger clone lies one base off it. Patients with autoimmune disease history or receiving systemic immunosuppression were excluded from the trial. Peripheral blood for TCR sequencing was collected from all dose cohorts at baseline, on cycle 4 day 1, and on cycle 7 day 1. Samples were obtained from an open-label, multicenter, first-in-human phase I dose-escalation trial of ivuxolimab. Adults with locally advanced or metastatic melanoma, renal cell, hepatocellular, or head and neck squamous cell carcinoma were enrolled in the trial. Before TCR sequencing, CD4+ T cells and CD8+ T cells were sorted from peripheral blood as separate populations. For sequencing of the TCRbeta CDR3 region, genomic DNA was extracted from the sorted cells. The immunoSEQ Assay was used to sequence the TCRbeta CDR3 regions. TCRdb provides this immuneACCESS table in a form limited to in-frame rearrangements. Some clones are lacking; in checked studies, under half of them reflect an unresolved V gene, and why the rest are absent is not known. The sample includes around 45,000 clones, with 70% to 85% observed a single time. The leading ten clones occupy 2.6% of the sample.

V is reduced by 5 bases and J by 0 bases, leaving a spacing of 9 bases between them. From cysteine to phenylalanine, the CDR3 is 15 amino acids long. The read is trimmed to its CDR3 DNA, 45 bases read in frame from base 1. As encoded in the germline V gene, CDR1 is SGHRS while CDR2 is YFSETQ. The clonotype was recovered from an adult with an advanced solid tumor such as melanoma, head and neck, liver or kidney cancer. The rearrangement joined TRBV5-1 to TRBJ2-6, with a tentative D call of TRBD1 or TRBD2, each matching 5 bases. Sequencing used CD4+ or CD8+ T cells sorted from blood, obtained in a trial of the OX40 agonist ivuxolimab. This receptor has the CDR3 CASSRDGSGANVLTF. The DNA reads as follows: TGCGCCAGCAGTCGGGACGGCTCTGGGGCCAACGTCCTGACTTTC.